This TCR beta chain was recovered during a study of cytomegalovirus exposure and HLA in healthy donors. The overall study: Genetic ancestry analysis placed over 65% of the 398 donors that were genotyped in the Caucasian-associated cluster.

Study-level points and caveats: Roughly uniform depth of sequencing across donors was assumed in presence/absence analyses. An analysis that came later showed most CMV-associated TCR beta chains appearing HLA-restricted.

Worth noting for this clone: What it recognizes is unknown.

The CDR3 length is 15 residues. Germline assignment: CDR1 SGHRS and CDR2 YFSETQ. V lost 4 bases and J lost 4, with 14 bases in between. 13 Jbeta primers and 60 Vbeta primers were used for the PCR. Repertoires were generated with immunoSEQ multiplex PCR, while TCRdb's copy carries only in-frame clones and drops some. The sample has approximately 210,000 clones, 65% to 85% seen once; the top ten hold 1.5% to 2%. The sequenced sample consisted of PBMCs. V and J are TRBV5-1 and TRBJ2-2; D is possibly TRBD2 (6 bases). This TCR was sampled from a man aged 18 to 29 in good health and CMV-seronegative. As DNA, the CDR3 is TGCGCCAGCAGCCCCCCGGGGGATAGCACCGGGGAGCTGTTTTTT. This sequence encodes CASSPPGDSTGELFF. Looking up the rest from reference TRBV5-1 and TRBJ2-2 gives the full variable domain: KAGVTQTPRYLIKTRGQQVTLSCSPISGHRSVSWYQQTPGQGLQFLFEYFSETQRNKGNFPGRFSGRQFSNSRSEMNVSTLELGDSALYLCASSPPGDSTGELFFGEGSRLTVL.